Reported below is one T cell receptor beta chain. This record comes from a study of blood T cell repertoires in COVID-19. Measured with immunoSEQ multiplex PCR; TCRdb has only the in-frame clones, and not every one. The table lists more than 15,000 clones, roughly four fifths of them singletons. The sequencing input was peripheral blood. The TCR originated in a man older than 75 with active COVID-19.

As DNA, the CDR3 is TGTGCCTGGAGCCGGGACAGAGTTACTAACTATGGCTACACCTTC. It is translated as CAWSRDRVTNYGYTF. J is TRBJ1-2 and V is TRBV30; 7 bases fit TRBD1. The CDR3 runs 15 residues. V shed 3 bases, J shed 0 bases, and the junction held 7 bases outside the gene matches. Germline V lookup: CDR1 GTSNPN, CDR2 SVGIG (reference sequence).